The 25 T cell receptor beta chains presented below share a single source sample, sequenced in a study of blood T cell repertoires in COVID-19. Clones were sequenced by immunoSEQ multiplex PCR, and TCRdb holds only the in-frame ones, with some missing. This sample has 13,000 to 15,000 clones, with approximately 92% found just once. The sample comprised peripheral blood. The receptors here all came from a human donor with active COVID-19. The donor label of this sample is uncertain.

This chain links TRBV9 with TRBJ2-5; D perhaps matches TRBD2 (5 bases). Trimming cost V 4 bases and J 1 base, with 8 bases left between them. The germline gives CDR1 SGDLS, CDR2 YYNGEE. This CDR3 has 13 amino acids. The CDR3 sequence is CASSRTRQETQYF. The CDR3, as DNA: TGTGCCAGCAGCAGGACTCGCCAAGAGACCCAGTACTTC.

The chain couples TRBV9 to TRBJ2-7; tentative D call: TRBD2 (7 bases). The CDR3 length is 18 residues. Germline assignment: CDR1 SGDLS and CDR2 YYNGEE. Trimming took off 0 bases at V and 0 bases at J, with 19 bases between the two ends. DNA for the CDR3: TGTGCCAGCAGCGTAGGGACAGAAGCGGGGAGTATCTCCTACGAGCAGTACTTC. Translating gives CASSVGTEAGSISYEQYF.

The CDR3 DNA reads as TGCGCCAGCAGCTTAGGGGACAGGGATAATCAGCCCCAGCATTTT. It yields the protein CASSLGDRDNQPQHF. The J gene is TRBJ1-5, the V gene TRBV5-1, with TRBD1 identical over 9 bases. Germline CDR1 and CDR2: SGHRS and YFSETQ. This CDR3 comprises 15 residues. The junction had 4 bases not matched to a gene; V was cut back by 2 bases and J by 4 bases.

The V call is TRBV12-2, the J call TRBJ1-1; TRBD1 is taken as the D call from the table, unchecked against the DNA. TRBV12-2 is recorded as a pseudogene. CDR3 size: 15 residues. CDR3 amino acids: CASRLGQGLLTEAFF. For the CDR3, the DNA is TGTGCAAGTCGCTTAGGACAGGGTCTCTTAACTGAAGCTTTCTTT.

This clone was recorded once. This chain links TRBV14 with TRBJ1-2, with 7 nucleotides matching TRBD1. CDR3 length: 15 amino acids. Trimming at V came to 0 bases and at J to 3 bases, leaving 4 bases not matched to a gene. Germline lookup yields CDR1 SGHDN and CDR2 FVKESK. In nucleotides, the CDR3 is TGTGCCAGCAGCCAAGATGGACAGGCCTACTATGGCTACACCTTC. Translation: CASSQDGQAYYGYTF.

J is TRBJ2-1 and V is TRBV3-1 (or the pseudogene TRBV3-2); weak D call: TRBD1 (5 bases). The CDR3 has 15 amino acids. V lost 1 base and J 4 bases, leaving 11 bases between the germline ends. The germline V gene encodes CDR1 LGHDT and CDR2 YNNKEL (reference sequence). Here the CDR3 DNA reads TGTGCCAGCAGCCAAGTGTGGGGCTCGTACAATGAGCAGTTCTTC. It is translated as CASSQVWGSYNEQFF.

The chain joins TRBV7-9 to TRBJ2-7; 11 bases map to TRBD2. The germline gives CDR1 SEHNR, CDR2 FQNEAQ (reference sequence). This CDR3 is 14 amino acids long. V lost 5 bases to trimming and J lost 5 bases; unmatched junction nucleotides: 5. CDR3 in DNA: TGTGCCAGCAGCCGCGGGACTAGCGGTGACGAGCAGTACTTC. Amino acids: CASSRGTSGDEQYF.

The rearrangement links TRBV2 to TRBJ2-7; 7 positions match TRBD2. Germline V gene sequence: CDR1 SNHLY, CDR2 FYNNEI. CDR3 length: 15 residues. After removal of 4 bases from V and 3 bases from J, the junction contained 9 bases not matched to a gene. The CDR3 spells CASSGGIAGVYEQYF. The CDR3 DNA sequence: TGTGCCAGCAGTGGTGGTATAGCGGGTGTCTACGAGCAGTACTTC. Together with reference TRBV2 and TRBJ2-7, the CDR3 gives the full variable domain: EPEVTQTPSHQVTQMGQEVILRCVPISNHLYFYWYRQILGQKVEFLVSFYNNEISEKSEIFDDQFSVERPDGSNFTLKIRSTKLEDSAMYFCASSGGIAGVYEQYFGPGTRLTVT.

The J gene is TRBJ2-1, the V gene TRBV9, with TRBD2 matching 7 bases. The CDR3 runs 17 residues. Germline V gives CDR1 SGDLS, CDR2 YYNGEE. With V trimmed by 0 bases and J by 7 bases, 13 bases remained unmatched. CDR3 protein: CASSVELWGRAGNEQFF. In nucleotides, the CDR3 is TGTGCCAGCAGCGTAGAGCTGTGGGGGAGGGCCGGGAATGAGCAGTTCTTC.

CDR3 region: CASSYPGAHNEQFF. The CDR3 nucleotides read TGTGCCAGTAGCTACCCGGGAGCGCACAATGAGCAGTTCTTC. V usage is TRBV19 and J usage is TRBJ2-1; D is possibly TRBD2 (6 bases). V was shortened by 6 bases and J by 5 bases, with 14 bases between the two germline ends. There are 14 residues in the CDR3. Germline CDR1 reads LNHDA; CDR2 reads SQIVND (reference sequence).

This chain uses TRBV18 with TRBJ1-6, with 9 bases matching TRBD1. The CDR3 has 16 amino acids. Per the germline V gene, CDR1 is KGHSH and CDR2 is LQKENI. Trimming cost V 1 base and J 11 bases; bases outside gene matches: 9. CDR3 amino acids: CASSPRGRQGGTPLHF. As DNA, the CDR3 is TGTGCCAGCTCACCACGGGGAAGACAGGGGGGTACACCCCTCCACTTT. Together with reference TRBV18 and TRBJ1-6, the CDR3 gives the full variable domain: NAGVMQNPRHLVRRRGQEARLRCSPMKGHSHVYWYRQLPEEGLKFMVYLQKENIIDESGMPKERFSAEFPKEGPSILRIQQVVRGDSAAYFCASSPRGRQGGTPLHFGNGTRLTVT.

This sequence joins TRBV27 and TRBJ2-7, with a tentative D call TRBD1 (6 bases). CDR3 length: 13 residues. Trimming took 6 bases from V and 2 from J, leaving 11 bases between them. Germline CDR1 is MNHEY and CDR2 is SMNVEV (reference sequence). This CDR3 is CASSLTGTYEQYF. CDR3 sequence (DNA): TGTGCCAGCAGCTTAACAGGGACCTACGAGCAGTACTTC.

The genes are TRBV27 and TRBJ1-2; D not resolved. Germline-derived CDR1 and CDR2 are MNHEY and SMNVEV (reference sequence). Trimming left V 2 bases short and J 3 bases short, with 22 bases between. The CDR3 covers 18 residues. The CDR3 sequence is CASSLGWVRPEKDYGYTF. The CDR3 region has the DNA TGTGCCAGCAGTTTAGGCTGGGTCAGGCCTGAAAAGGACTATGGCTACACCTTC.

This clone was recorded once. The chain links TRBV19 to TRBJ2-1; 15 positions match TRBD2. The CDR3 length is 17 residues. V shed 4 bases, J shed 7 bases, and the junction held 8 bases outside the gene matches. The V gene's germline CDR1 is LNHDA and CDR2 SQIVND (reference sequence). CDR3 in amino acids: CASSTGLAGGLRNEQFF. CDR3 bases: TGTGCCAGTAGTACGGGACTAGCGGGAGGTTTGAGGAATGAGCAGTTCTTC.

This clone is a singleton in its sample. The chain carries TRBV29-1 and TRBJ2-3, with 11 nucleotides matching TRBD2. Germline CDR1 reads SQVTM; CDR2 reads ANQGSEA. V was pared by 7 bases and J by 4 bases, with 7 bases of the junction left unmatched. The length of the CDR3 is 14 residues. DNA of the CDR3: TGCAGCGGGCGGATAGCGGGAGGGCCAGATACGCAGTATTTT. Translated: CSGRIAGGPDTQYF.

The V call is TRBV5-1, the J call TRBJ1-3, with D hard to call. In germline, CDR1 is SGHRS, CDR2 YFSETQ. V was shortened by 4 bases and J by 4 bases, with 18 bases between the two germline ends. This CDR3 is 16 amino acids long. CDR3 in amino acids: CASSRRTGSGGNTIYF. The DNA of the CDR3 is TGCGCCAGCAGCAGGCGGACGGGGTCGGGAGGAAACACCATATATTTT.

This chain links TRBV9 with TRBJ1-2; a weak D match, TRBD1 (5 bases). The V end lost 4 bases, the J end lost 3 bases, and 19 bases lay between the germline ends. The CDR3 is made up of 16 amino acids. Germline V gene data show CDR1 as SGDLS and CDR2 as YYNGEE. The CDR3 loop reads CASSPRWGVGDYGYTF. The CDR3 DNA reads TGTGCCAGCAGCCCGAGATGGGGGGTTGGGGACTATGGCTACACCTTC.

The chain employs TRBV3-1 (or the pseudogene TRBV3-2) and TRBJ1-2; D unclear. V gave up 1 base and J gave up 5 bases, with 14 bases separating them. CDR1 LGHDT and CDR2 YNNKEL come from the germline V gene (reference sequence). The CDR3 covers 15 residues. This chain's CDR3 is CASSQAVTANYGYTF. CDR3 nucleotides: TGTGCCAGCAGCCAAGCCGTCACAGCCAATTATGGCTACACCTTC.

This chain uses TRBV3-1 (or the pseudogene TRBV3-2) with TRBJ1-2; 9 positions match TRBD1. CDR3 size: 15 residues. V lost 4 bases and J lost 6; bases outside the gene matches: 9. The germline gives CDR1 LGHDT, CDR2 YNNKEL (reference sequence). The CDR3 nucleotides are TGTGCCAGCAGCCCCCTCCGGGACAGGGCTCATGGCTACACCTTC. Its protein is CASSPLRDRAHGYTF.

The chain is built from TRBV4-2 and TRBJ2-7, with D possibly TRBD2 on 5 matching bases. CDR3 size: 17 residues. Germline V gene sequence: CDR1 LGHNA, CDR2 YNFKEQ. Trimming removed 3 bases from V and 0 bases from J, with 18 bases in between. The CDR3 bases are TGTGCCAGCAGCCACCACTTAGGACTCCTGAGCTCCTACGAGCAGTACTTC. This translates into CASSHHLGLLSSYEQYF.

The chain links TRBV7-2 to TRBJ2-2; 9 bases map to TRBD1. Germline V gene sequence: CDR1 SGHTA, CDR2 FQGNSA. The CDR3 extends over 16 amino acids. With V trimmed by 5 bases and J by 2 bases, 6 bases remained unmatched. CDR3 DNA sequence: TGTGCCAGCAGCCTCCGGGACAGGGCTAACACCGGGGAGCTGTTTTTT. Translating it yields CASSLRDRANTGELFF.

The chain recombines TRBV25-1 with TRBJ1-4; TRBD1 agrees at 8 bases. This CDR3 is 15 amino acids long. Unmatched junction bases numbered 6, after V lost 6 bases and J lost 3 bases. Looked up from germline, CDR1 is MGHDK and CDR2 is SYGVNS. The CDR3 nucleotides are TGTGCCAGCAGAGCGGGACAGGCGGCTAATGAAAAACTGTTTTTT. Translation gives CASRAGQAANEKLFF.

CDR3 protein: CASSPRQGRGDTQYF. For the CDR3, the DNA is TGTGCCAGCAGCCCGAGACAGGGGCGGGGAGATACGCAGTATTTT. V usage is TRBV6-5 and J usage is TRBJ2-3; 8 bases are shared with TRBD1. V lost 6 bases, J lost 5 bases, and 10 bases stayed unmatched. Germline V gene sequence: CDR1 MNHEY, CDR2 SVGAGI. The CDR3 extends over 15 amino acids.

The rearrangement links TRBV14 to TRBJ2-3; TRBD2 might be the D (6 bases). CDR3 length: 17 residues. Trimming left V 4 bases short and J 7 bases short, with 24 bases between. The germline gives CDR1 SGHDN, CDR2 FVKESK. In DNA form, the CDR3 reads TGTGCCAGCAGCCCCCATTTTCCGCGGGGAGTCACCTATACGCAGTATTTT. It yields the protein CASSPHFPRGVTYTQYF.

V and J are TRBV29-1 and TRBJ1-5; 10 bases fit TRBD1. This CDR3 spans 19 amino acids. CDR1 is SQVTM, CDR2 ANQGSEA, per germline. V was clipped by 0 bases and J by 0 bases; unmatched bases: 11. The CDR3 protein is CSVEDQRPGQGHSNQPQHF. The DNA of the CDR3 is TGCAGCGTTGAAGATCAGCGACCGGGACAGGGGCATAGCAATCAGCCCCAGCATTTT.